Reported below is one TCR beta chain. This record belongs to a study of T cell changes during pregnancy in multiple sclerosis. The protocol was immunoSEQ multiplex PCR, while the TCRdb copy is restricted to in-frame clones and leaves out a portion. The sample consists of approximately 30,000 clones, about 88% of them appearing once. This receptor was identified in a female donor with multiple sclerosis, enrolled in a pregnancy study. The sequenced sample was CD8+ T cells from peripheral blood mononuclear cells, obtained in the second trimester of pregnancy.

CDR3 protein: CASSLAQGAIEQYF. The CDR3 DNA follows: TGCGCCAGCAGCTTGGCCCAGGGGGCGATTGAGCAGTACTTC. V usage is TRBV5-1 and J usage is TRBJ2-7; 8 bases map to TRBD1. The CDR3 is 14 amino acids. CDR1 is SGHRS, CDR2 YFSETQ, per germline. J gave up 7 bases and V 0 bases, and 6 bases lay outside the gene matches.